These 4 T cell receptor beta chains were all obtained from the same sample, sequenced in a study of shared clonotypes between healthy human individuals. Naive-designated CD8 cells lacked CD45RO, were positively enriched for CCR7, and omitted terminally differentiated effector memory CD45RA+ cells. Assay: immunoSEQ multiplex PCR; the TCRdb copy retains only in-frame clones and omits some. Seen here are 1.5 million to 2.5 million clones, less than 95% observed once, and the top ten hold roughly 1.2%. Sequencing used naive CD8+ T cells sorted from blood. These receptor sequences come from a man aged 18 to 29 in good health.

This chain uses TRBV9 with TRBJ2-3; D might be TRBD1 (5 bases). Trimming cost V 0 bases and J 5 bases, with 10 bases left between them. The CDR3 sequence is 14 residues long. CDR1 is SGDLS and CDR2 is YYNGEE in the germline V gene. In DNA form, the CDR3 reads TGTGCCAGCAGCGTAGCAGGGATGGGAGATACGCAGTATTTT. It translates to CASSVAGMGDTQYF.

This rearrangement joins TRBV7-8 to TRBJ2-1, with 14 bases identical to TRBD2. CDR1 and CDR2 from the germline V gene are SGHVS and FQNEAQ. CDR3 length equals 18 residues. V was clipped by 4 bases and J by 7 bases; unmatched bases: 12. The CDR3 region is CASSWGLAGAAVGNEQFF. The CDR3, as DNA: TGTGCCAGCAGCTGGGGACTAGCGGGAGCCGCTGTGGGAAATGAGCAGTTCTTC.

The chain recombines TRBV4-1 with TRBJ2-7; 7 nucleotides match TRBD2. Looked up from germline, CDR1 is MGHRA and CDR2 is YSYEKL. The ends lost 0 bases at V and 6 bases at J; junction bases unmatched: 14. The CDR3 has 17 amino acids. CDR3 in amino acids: CASSQDWGGPDPLEQYF. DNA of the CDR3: TGCGCCAGCAGCCAAGATTGGGGGGGACCGGACCCCCTCGAGCAGTACTTC.

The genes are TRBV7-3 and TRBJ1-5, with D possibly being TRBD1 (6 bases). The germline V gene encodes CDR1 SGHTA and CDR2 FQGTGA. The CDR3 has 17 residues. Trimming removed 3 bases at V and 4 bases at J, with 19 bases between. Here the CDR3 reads CASSFRDKGVGNQPQHF. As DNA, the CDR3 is TGTGCCAGCAGCTTTCGGGACAAGGGAGTAGGAAATCAGCCCCAGCATTTT.